This TCR beta chain derives from a study of blood T cell repertoires in COVID-19. Study information: Samples came from the United States, Italy and Spain, spanning acute and convalescent COVID-19. PBMCs, B-cell-depleted T cells, or T cells provided the cDNA or gDNA that made up the material.

Original handling: The assay estimated nucleated cells by amplifying reference gene primers. The data were produced by immunoSEQ multiplex PCR, yet TCRdb's version contains in-frame clones alone and is incomplete. V and J calls and clone size are given by that table; D and trimming were obtained from the DNA. The sample lists approximately 100,000 clones, 80% to 90% occurring once. Germline-derived CDR1 and CDR2 are LGHNA and YSLEER. Trimming stripped 4 bases from V and 0 bases from J, with 13 bases between. This CDR3 has 16 residues. This receptor was taken from a man between 60 and 75 years old with acute or convalescent COVID-19. This sequence joins TRBV4-3 and TRBJ2-1, with TRBD2 as a possible D gene (5 bases). The sequencing input was peripheral blood. The CDR3, as DNA: TGCGCCAGCAGCCTCCTGCTAGGGAGCTCCTACAATGAGCAGTTCTTC. This gives the protein CASSLLLGSSYNEQFF.